This T cell receptor (beta chain) was recovered during a study of shared clonotypes between healthy human individuals. Using immunoSEQ multiplex PCR, the repertoire was profiled, and TCRdb retains in-frame clones only, with some absent. This sample has roughly 2.2 million clones, with approximately 93% found just once. The sequencing sample was made of naive CD4+ T cells from PBMCs. The subset here: CD45RA+ positively selected. The sequence was collected from a man aged 18 to 29 in good health. Some clones in this sample may be carry-over from other donors' samples.

The CDR3 sequence is CASSAHRGQFEKLFF. The CDR3 region has the DNA TGTGCCAGCTCGGCACACAGGGGGCAATTTGAAAAACTGTTTTTT. V usage is TRBV18 and J usage is TRBJ1-4; TRBD1 aligns across 9 bases. The V gene's germline CDR1 is KGHSH and CDR2 LQKENI. The CDR3 consists of 15 residues. The trim removed 6 bases at V and 7 bases at J, leaving 9 bases unmatched.